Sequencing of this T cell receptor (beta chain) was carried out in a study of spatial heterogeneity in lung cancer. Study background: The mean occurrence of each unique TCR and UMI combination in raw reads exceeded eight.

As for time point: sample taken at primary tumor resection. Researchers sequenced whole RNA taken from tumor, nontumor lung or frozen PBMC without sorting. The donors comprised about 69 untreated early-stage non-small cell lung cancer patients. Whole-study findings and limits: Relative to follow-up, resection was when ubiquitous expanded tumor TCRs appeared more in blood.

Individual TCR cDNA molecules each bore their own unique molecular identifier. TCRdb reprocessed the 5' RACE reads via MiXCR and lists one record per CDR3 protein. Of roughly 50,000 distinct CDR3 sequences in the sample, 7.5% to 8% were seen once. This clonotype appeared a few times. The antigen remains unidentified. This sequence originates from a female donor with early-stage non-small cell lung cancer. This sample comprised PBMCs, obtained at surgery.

CDR3 DNA sequence: TGTGCCAGCAGTCAGCCGGCGGGGTGGGGGGCCAACGTCCTGACTTTC. Translated, it gives CASSQPAGWGANVLTF. The chain is built from TRBV28 and TRBJ2-6, with D perhaps TRBD2 (6 bases). Trimming shortened V by 5 bases and J by 4 bases, and 15 bases separated the two germline ends. Germline lookup yields CDR1 MDHEN and CDR2 SYDVKM. This CDR3 has 16 amino acids.